Following are 12 T cell receptor beta chains from one sample sequenced in a study of T cells in Graves' hyperthyroidism and ophthalmopathy. TCR beta CDR3 region amplification was performed from RNA transcripts. RT-PCR in the first round (using the HTBI primer set) targeted the TCR CDR3. TCRdb passed the multiplex PCR reads through MiXCR, listing each CDR3 protein once. This table has around 420,000 distinct CDR3 sequences, roughly an eighth appearing once. Sequenced input: blood. Source of these receptors: a woman aged 18-29 years with Graves' hyperthyroidism.

The chain uses TRBV6-9 and TRBJ2-4; tentatively, D is TRBD1 (5 bases). The germline CDR1 and CDR2 sequences are MNHGY and SVAAGI. Trimming took 3 bases from V and 2 from J, leaving 11 bases between them. This CDR3 spans 15 amino acids. For the CDR3, the DNA is TGTGCCAGCAGTTACGTCAGGGCTTCCAAAAACATTCAGTACTTC. This codes for CASSYVRASKNIQYF.

At least ten counts were recorded for this clonotype. The chain recombines TRBV11-2 with TRBJ1-1; D possibly corresponds to TRBD1 (6 bases). This CDR3 is 14 amino acids long. The V and J ends lost 0 bases and 4 bases respectively, with 9 bases between them. CDR1 is SGHAT, CDR2 FQNNGV, per germline. The CDR3 region is CASSLEGGRTEAFF. The DNA of the CDR3 is TGTGCCAGCAGCTTAGAAGGGGGGCGCACTGAAGCTTTCTTT.

This clonotype was counted ten times or more. V gene TRBV20-1 combines with J gene TRBJ2-7; 9 nucleotides line up with TRBD1. This CDR3 spans 14 amino acids. Losses at the gene ends were 5 bases for V and 1 base for J; bases not matched to a gene: 6. CDR1 is DFQATT, CDR2 SNEGSKA, per germline (reference sequence). The chain's CDR3 is CSAAGTGRSYEQYF. In DNA, the CDR3 is TGCAGTGCTGCAGGGACAGGGAGGTCCTACGAGCAGTACTTC.

This clonotype came up once. Possible read error: a much larger clone is one base away. The genes are TRBV4-3 and TRBJ1-1, with D hard to call. The CDR3 length is 16 residues. Germline CDR1 reads LGHNA; CDR2 reads YSLEER. The V and J ends lost 4 bases and 2 bases respectively, with 17 bases between them. CDR3 in DNA: TGCGCCAGCAGCCGAGGGCGGGCGGATCATAACACTGAAGCTTTCTTT. Translation gives CASSRGRADHNTEAFF.

This clonotype has at least ten counts. The chain joins TRBV28 to TRBJ2-7; tentatively, D is TRBD2 (6 bases). The CDR3 consists of 15 residues. From germline, CDR1 is MDHEN and CDR2 SYDVKM. V lost 5 bases and J lost 4, with 18 bases in between. Here the CDR3 DNA reads TGTGCCAGCAGTCGGACGGGACTGGGGGGTTACGAGCAGTACTTC. Translated, it gives CASSRTGLGGYEQYF.

This clonotype has a count of ten or more. The chain combines TRBV7-8 with TRBJ2-4; 8 bases fit TRBD1. Germline V gene data show CDR1 as SGHVS and CDR2 as FQNEAQ. Trimming cost V 5 bases and J 6 bases; bases outside gene matches: 12. The CDR3 contains 16 residues. The CDR3 here is CASSVRPQGGGNIQYF. The DNA for the CDR3 is TGTGCCAGCAGCGTAAGACCACAGGGGGGAGGAAACATTCAGTACTTC.

This clonotype has a handful of counts. Here the CDR3 reads CASSTSGRNHEQFF. The CDR3 region has the DNA TGTGCCAGCTCGACTAGCGGGAGAAATCATGAGCAGTTCTTC. This chain uses TRBV19 with TRBJ2-1; 12 bases are shared with TRBD2. After removal of 9 bases from V and 8 bases from J, the junction contained 8 bases not matched to a gene. Germline V gives CDR1 LNHDA, CDR2 SQIVND (reference sequence). There are 14 residues in the CDR3.

This clonotype was seen a few times. This chain's CDR3 is CASSTTGSSHYGYTF. The CDR3, as DNA: TGTGCCAGCAGTACCACAGGGTCGTCGCACTATGGCTACACCTTC. This chain connects TRBV28 to TRBJ1-2, with D possibly being TRBD1 (6 bases). Trimming pared 5 bases from V and 3 bases from J, leaving 16 bases between. The CDR3 runs 15 residues. Germline V gene data show CDR1 as MDHEN and CDR2 as SYDVKM.

This clonotype was found many times. The chain carries TRBV28 and TRBJ1-1; TRBD1 might be the D (5 bases). V gave up 7 bases and J gave up 5 bases, with 17 bases separating them. CDR1 is MDHEN and CDR2 is SYDVKM in the germline V gene. This CDR3 is 14 amino acids long. CDR3 residues: CASTLDRGSTEAFF. CDR3 DNA sequence: TGTGCCAGCACCCTTGACCGGGGGAGTACTGAAGCTTTCTTT. Full variable domain (missing parts from reference TRBV28 and TRBJ1-1): DVKVTQSSRYLVKRTGEKVFLECVQDMDHENMFWYRQDPGLGLRLIYFSYDVKMKEKGDIPEGYSVSREKKERFSLILESASTNQTSMYLCASTLDRGSTEAFFGQGTRLTVV.

This chain links TRBV29-1 with TRBJ2-5; perhaps D is TRBD1 or TRBD2 (5 bases each). Germline CDR1 reads SQVTM; CDR2 reads ANQGSEA. The CDR3 has 12 amino acids. The V gene lost 8 bases and the J gene lost 4 bases, with 14 bases spanning the gap. CDR3: CSPPGQGETQYF. The CDR3 region has the DNA TGCAGCCCTCCGGGGCAGGGAGAGACCCAGTACTTC.

This clonotype was picked up many times. The J gene is TRBJ1-1, the V gene TRBV28, with D possibly being TRBD1 (5 bases). Germline assignment: CDR1 MDHEN and CDR2 SYDVKM. Trimming cost V 10 bases and J 6 bases, with 18 bases left between them. The CDR3 length is 13 residues. The CDR3 sequence is CATTGDRGSEAFF. CDR3 in DNA: TGTGCCACTACGGGGGACCGCGGCTCTGAAGCTTTCTTT.

There are many counts of this clonotype. This chain connects TRBV7-8 to TRBJ2-3, with 12 bases that match TRBD2. Germline CDR1 reads SGHVS; CDR2 reads FQNEAQ. The CDR3 contains 16 residues. V dropped 5 bases and J dropped 3; count of bases not matched to a gene: 6. The CDR3, as DNA: TGTGCCAGCAGCAGCCCGACTAGCGGGAGAACAGATACGCAGTATTTT. Its protein product is CASSSPTSGRTDTQYF.